The sequence of this T cell receptor beta chain was determined in a study of cytomegalovirus exposure and HLA in healthy donors. Study-wide points: The authors enumerated 150 to 200 TCR beta chains as linked to cytomegalovirus. The analysis excluded some indistinguishable V segments, including TRBV6-2 and TRBV6-3.

Turning to this clone: Its target is unknown.

The PCR contained 60 Vbeta and 13 Jbeta primers. Sequenced by immunoSEQ multiplex PCR; TCRdb stores in-frame clones only, minus some. The table lists approximately 160,000 clones, almost 85% of them singletons, with 0.35% to 0.4% in the top ten. Germline assignment: CDR1 SGDLS and CDR2 YYNGEE. V lost 2 bases, J lost 0 bases, and 12 bases lay in between. The CDR3 length is 16 residues. The receptor was isolated from a boy under 10 years old in good health and CMV-seronegative. V usage is TRBV9 and J usage is TRBJ1-3, with D maybe TRBD1 (5 bases). Sequenced: PBMCs. CDR3 in DNA: TGTGCCAGCAGCGTGACGGGGGGAACCTCTGGAAACACCATATATTTT. It codes for CASSVTGGTSGNTIYF.